Shown below are 29 T cell receptor beta chains from a single sample sequenced in a study of control samples from healthy donors and cancer patients. Clones were sequenced by immunoSEQ multiplex PCR, and TCRdb holds only the in-frame ones, with some missing. The sample contains fewer than 200,000 clones, 85% to 90% of which appear only once. The sequencing input was blood. The receptors were gathered from a woman between 45 and 65 years old in good health.

This rearrangement joins TRBV28 to TRBJ2-5, with 10 nucleotides matching TRBD2. V shed 3 bases and J 4 bases; nucleotides not matched to a gene: 8. CDR1 is MDHEN and CDR2 is SYDVKM in the germline V gene. The CDR3 is 16 amino acids. The CDR3 protein is CASSFNLGLAVETQYF. The DNA for the CDR3 is TGTGCCAGCAGTTTTAATTTAGGACTAGCGGTAGAGACCCAGTACTTC.

The chain couples TRBV2 to TRBJ2-7; TRBD1 is a possible D gene (7 bases). CDR3 length: 13 residues. The germline V gene encodes CDR1 SNHLY and CDR2 FYNNEI. Between the trimmed V and J ends, which lost 8 bases and 4 bases, there was a span of 15 bases. CDR3 nucleotides: TGTGCCAGCTTAGACAGGGACTGGTACGAGCAGTACTTC. This codes for CASLDRDWYEQYF.

J is TRBJ1-1 and V is TRBV5-6, with TRBD1 as a possible D gene (6 bases). The germline gives CDR1 SGHDT, CDR2 YYEEEE. The V end lost 2 bases, the J end lost 4 bases, and 9 bases lay between the germline ends. The CDR3 contains 13 residues. CDR3 amino acids: CASSLGQLTEAFF. The CDR3 DNA reads TGTGCCAGCAGCTTAGGACAGCTCACTGAAGCTTTCTTT. Full variable domain (outside the CDR3, taken from reference TRBV5-6 and TRBJ1-1): DAGVTQSPTHLIKTRGQQVTLRCSPKSGHDTVSWYQQALGQGPQFIFQYYEEEERQRGNFPDRFSGHQFPNYSSELNVNALLLGDSALYLCASSLGQLTEAFFGQGTRLTVV.

The chain recombines TRBV27 with TRBJ2-5; 12 positions match TRBD2. Trimming at V came to 5 bases and at J to 4 bases, leaving 8 bases not matched to a gene. CDR1 is MNHEY, CDR2 SMNVEV, per germline (reference sequence). The CDR3 spans 16 residues. The CDR3 DNA is TGTGCCAGCAGTCGTACTCTAGCGGGAGGGATAGAGACCCAGTACTTC. It translates to CASSRTLAGGIETQYF.

The J gene is TRBJ1-2, the V gene TRBV4-3, with unresolved D. CDR1 and CDR2 from the germline V gene are LGHNA and YSLEER. The CDR3 runs 14 residues. Trimming took off 2 bases at V and 8 bases at J, with 15 bases between the two ends. The CDR3, as DNA: TGCGCCAGCAGCCAAATCCACGGCTTGGCAGGCTACACCTTC. This translates into CASSQIHGLAGYTF.

The rearrangement joins TRBV10-3 to TRBJ1-2; 9 nucleotides match TRBD1. CDR1 ENHRY and CDR2 SYGVKD come from the germline V gene. V shed 10 bases, J shed 4 bases, and the junction held 7 bases outside the gene matches. The CDR3 is 13 amino acids. The CDR3 bases are TGTGCCACCGAGGACAGGGGAACCTATGGCTACACCTTC. Translating it yields CATEDRGTYGYTF.

The CDR3 is CASSSAGQGRNGYTF. The CDR3 DNA follows: TGTGCCAGCAGCTCCGCCGGACAGGGGCGGAATGGCTACACCTTC. The rearrangement uses TRBV7-9 and TRBJ1-2, with 9 bases matching TRBD1. The V segment lost 4 bases and the J segment 6 bases; nucleotides outside the gene matches: 9. The CDR3 consists of 15 residues. Germline CDR1 is SEHNR and CDR2 is FQNEAQ (reference sequence).

The chain has TRBV6-4 and TRBJ1-1; D is uncertain. This CDR3 has 15 residues. Germline loops: CDR1 MRHNA, CDR2 SNTAGT. V lost 3 bases and J lost 0, with 11 bases in between. The CDR3 loop reads CASSESFRMNTEAFF. CDR3 in DNA: TGTGCCAGCAGTGAGTCGTTCCGGATGAACACTGAAGCTTTCTTT.

The V call is TRBV12-3 or TRBV12-4, the J call TRBJ1-2; D uncertain. The V end lost 6 bases, the J end lost 4 bases, and 6 bases lay between the germline ends. The CDR3 extends over 11 amino acids. The CDR3, as DNA: TGTGCCAGCAGCCCTGCCTATGGCTACACCTTC. Its protein product is CASSPAYGYTF.

This chain links TRBV7-9 with TRBJ1-5; possibly TRBD1 for D (6 bases). From germline, CDR1 is SEHNR and CDR2 FQNEAQ (reference sequence). The CDR3 extends over 14 amino acids. Trimming pared 2 bases from V and 6 bases from J, leaving 11 bases between. The CDR3 sequence is CASSLKGGGQPQHF. CDR3 in DNA: TGTGCCAGCAGCTTAAAGGGGGGAGGTCAGCCCCAGCATTTT. Using reference TRBV7-9 and TRBJ1-5 for the parts outside the CDR3, the full variable domain is DTGVSQNPRHKITKRGQNVTFRCDPISEHNRLYWYRQTLGQGPEFLTYFQNEAQLEKSRLLSDRFSAERPKGSFSTLEIQRTEQGDSAMYLCASSLKGGGQPQHFGDGTRLSIL.

The V call is TRBV27, the J call TRBJ1-4, with 7 bases that match TRBD1. The CDR3 length is 14 residues. The V segment lost 5 bases and the J segment 9 bases; nucleotides outside the gene matches: 9. Germline CDR1 reads MNHEY; CDR2 reads SMNVEV (reference sequence). This CDR3 is CASSPGTDGKKLFF. CDR3 DNA sequence: TGTGCCAGCAGTCCCGGGACAGACGGAAAAAAACTGTTTTTT.

The rearrangement joins TRBV7-2 to TRBJ2-1; perhaps TRBD1 as D (6 bases). This CDR3 region has 13 residues. Germline loops: CDR1 SGHTA, CDR2 FQGNSA. With 5 bases removed from V and 7 bases from J, the gap between germline ends came to 12 bases. CDR3 sequence: CASSQQQGNEQFF. In DNA, the CDR3 is TGTGCCAGCAGCCAACAACAGGGAAATGAGCAGTTCTTC.

The CDR3 coding sequence is TGTGCCAGCAGTTTCCGGACAGGGCAGGGGAATGAAAAACTGTTTTTT. Its translation: CASSFRTGQGNEKLFF. This chain joins TRBV27 and TRBJ1-4; TRBD1 agrees at 8 bases. The CDR3 runs to 16 residues. CDR1 is MNHEY, CDR2 SMNVEV, per germline (reference sequence). With V trimmed by 3 bases and J by 5 bases, 8 bases remained unmatched.

The rearrangement uses TRBV7-2 and TRBJ1-1; D is undetermined. CDR1 and CDR2 (germline): SGHTA, FQGNSA. V was clipped by 5 bases and J by 7 bases, with 8 bases between them. CDR3 size: 11 residues. In DNA form, the CDR3 reads TGTGCCAGCAGCCAGACGGGTGAAGCTTTCTTT. It is translated as CASSQTGEAFF.

This chain uses TRBV7-2 with TRBJ1-1; weak D call: TRBD1 (5 bases). V was trimmed by 6 bases and J by 1 base, leaving 9 bases between them. CDR1 SGHTA and CDR2 FQGNSA come from the germline V gene. This CDR3 has 13 amino acids. CDR3 residues: CASRYQGNTEAFF. The DNA of the CDR3 is TGTGCCAGCAGGTATCAGGGGAACACTGAAGCTTTCTTT. The variable domain in full, with the rest retrieved from reference TRBV7-2 and TRBJ1-1, is GAGVSQSPSNKVTEKGKDVELRCDPISGHTALYWYRQSLGQGLEFLIYFQGNSAPDKSGLPSDRFSAERTGGSVSTLTIQRTQQEDSAVYLCASRYQGNTEAFFGQGTRLTVV.

The chain employs TRBV24-1 and TRBJ2-1, with D hard to call. V was shortened by 6 bases and J by 6 bases, with 14 bases between the two germline ends. The CDR3 totals 14 residues. Germline V gene lookup returns CDR1 KGHDR and CDR2 SFDVKD. CDR3 DNA sequence: TGTGCCACCAGTTCCCCGGGCGGTGGCAATGAGCAGTTCTTC. Residues: CATSSPGGGNEQFF.

The chain couples TRBV24-1 to TRBJ2-3, with TRBD2 matching 9 bases. This CDR3 spans 17 amino acids. J lost 3 bases, V lost 1 base, and 7 bases had no gene match. Germline assignment: CDR1 KGHDR and CDR2 SFDVKD. CDR3 region: CATSDFGRGGWTDTQYF. The CDR3, as DNA: TGTGCCACCAGTGATTTTGGGCGGGGGGGCTGGACAGATACGCAGTATTTT.

The CDR3 is CASSESGRSTEAFF. DNA of the CDR3: TGCGCCAGCAGTGAGTCGGGGCGAAGCACTGAAGCTTTCTTT. This chain connects TRBV10-2 to TRBJ1-1, with D possibly TRBD1 on 5 matching bases. Germline CDR1 and CDR2: WSHSY and SAAADI. Trimming pared 0 bases from V and 4 bases from J, leaving 9 bases between. There are 14 residues in the CDR3.

The V gene is TRBV9, the J gene TRBJ1-1; 8 nucleotides line up with TRBD1. The CDR3 consists of 16 residues. After removal of 3 bases from V and 0 bases from J, the junction contained 7 bases not matched to a gene. Germline CDR1 is SGDLS and CDR2 is YYNGEE. CDR3 residues: CASSARQGRMNTEAFF. CDR3 sequence (DNA): TGTGCCAGCAGCGCCCGACAGGGGCGTATGAACACTGAAGCTTTCTTT.

The chain combines TRBV7-9 with TRBJ1-6; 9 bases agree with TRBD1. The J segment lost 16 bases and the V segment lost 1 base, leaving 8 bases of the junction unmatched. There are 14 residues in the CDR3. CDR1 is SEHNR and CDR2 is FQNEAQ in the germline V gene (reference sequence). CDR3 sequence: CASSLVGQGPQLHF. CDR3 in DNA: TGTGCCAGCAGCTTAGTGGGACAGGGACCACAACTCCACTTT.

This clone was seen more than once but under ten times. The chain recombines TRBV9 with TRBJ2-3, with D unclear. Germline V gene data show CDR1 as SGDLS and CDR2 as YYNGEE. CDR3 size: 15 residues. The germline V and J ends were trimmed by 3 bases and 0 bases, with 11 bases remaining between them. CDR3 residues: CASSARPASTDTQYF. CDR3 bases: TGTGCCAGCAGCGCAAGACCCGCTAGCACAGATACGCAGTATTTT.

The CDR3 reads CASSFFSRALYNEQFF. The CDR3 DNA follows: TGTGCCAGCAGCTTTTTTTCCCGCGCCCTCTACAATGAGCAGTTCTTC. V usage is TRBV5-6 and J usage is TRBJ2-1; the D is unclear. The germline V gene has CDR1 SGHDT and CDR2 YYEEEE. Trimming took off 2 bases at V and 3 bases at J, with 15 bases between the two ends. CDR3 length: 16 amino acids. Full variable domain (remainder filled in from reference TRBV5-6 and TRBJ2-1): DAGVTQSPTHLIKTRGQQVTLRCSPKSGHDTVSWYQQALGQGPQFIFQYYEEEERQRGNFPDRFSGHQFPNYSSELNVNALLLGDSALYLCASSFFSRALYNEQFFGPGTRLTVL.

V usage is TRBV19 and J usage is TRBJ2-3; 12 bases map to TRBD2. In germline, CDR1 is LNHDA, CDR2 SQIVND (reference sequence). This CDR3 comprises 17 residues. Losses at the gene ends were 4 bases for V and 2 bases for J; bases not matched to a gene: 7. This CDR3 is CASSTPTSGGTTDTQYF. The DNA for the CDR3 is TGTGCCAGTAGTACCCCCACTAGCGGGGGGACCACAGATACGCAGTATTTT.

This chain connects TRBV19 to TRBJ1-5; TRBD1 agrees at 7 bases. This CDR3 comprises 14 residues. V lost 6 bases, J lost 6 bases, and 8 bases stayed unmatched. The germline V gene has CDR1 LNHDA and CDR2 SQIVND (reference sequence). In nucleotides, the CDR3 is TGTGCCAGTAGGGAGACAGGGTTGATTCAGCCCCAGCATTTT. Amino acid sequence: CASRETGLIQPQHF. Variable domain in full (rest from reference TRBV19 and TRBJ1-5): DGGITQSPKYLFRKEGQNVTLSCEQNLNHDAMYWYRQDPGQGLRLIYYSQIVNDFQKGDIAEGYSVSREKKESFPLTVTSAQKNPTAFYLCASRETGLIQPQHFGDGTRLSIL.

V usage is TRBV24-1 and J usage is TRBJ1-1, with D hard to call. V lost 0 bases to trimming and J lost 4 bases, with 5 bases between them. The germline V gene has CDR1 KGHDR and CDR2 SFDVKD. The CDR3 contains 13 residues. The CDR3 spells CATSDLGRTEAFF. The DNA of the CDR3 is TGTGCCACCAGTGATTTGGGTCGCACTGAAGCTTTCTTT.

The chain has TRBV7-2 and TRBJ2-5; tentative D call: TRBD2 (6 bases). This CDR3 has 12 amino acids. The ends were cut back, 5 bases at V and 9 bases at J, with 13 bases in the middle. The germline CDR1 and CDR2 sequences are SGHTA and FQGNSA. For the CDR3, the DNA is TGTGCCAGCAGCCTTTCGTCGGGGGCCCAGTACTTC. Amino acid sequence: CASSLSSGAQYF.

The J gene is TRBJ2-3, the V gene TRBV24-1, with D perhaps TRBD2 (5 bases). V shed 1 base and J shed 4 bases, with 8 bases lying between them. CDR1 is KGHDR and CDR2 is SFDVKD in the germline V gene. The CDR3 is made up of 14 amino acids. The DNA of the CDR3 is TGTGCCACCAGTGATTTCCGGGGTTCAGATACGCAGTATTTT. Protein sequence: CATSDFRGSDTQYF.

On this clone itself: Other DNA sequences of this sample code for an identical CDR3. The rearrangement joins TRBV18 to TRBJ2-7; tentatively, D is TRBD1 (5 bases). V was pared by 6 bases and J by 5 bases, with 11 bases between. Germline assignment: CDR1 KGHSH and CDR2 LQKENI. The CDR3 runs 12 residues. The CDR3 here is CASSSQGNEQYF. CDR3 DNA: TGTGCCAGCTCTTCCCAGGGAAACGAGCAGTACTTC.

As for this clone: This specimen includes other DNA sequences encoding the same CDR3. This chain uses TRBV9 with TRBJ1-4; D unclear. The CDR3 loop spans 14 amino acids. Germline V gives CDR1 SGDLS, CDR2 YYNGEE. Trimming pared 0 bases from V and 4 bases from J, leaving 7 bases between. The DNA of the CDR3 is TGTGCCAGCAGCGTAGGGGGTGGTAATGAAAAACTGTTTTTT. Protein: CASSVGGGNEKLFF.